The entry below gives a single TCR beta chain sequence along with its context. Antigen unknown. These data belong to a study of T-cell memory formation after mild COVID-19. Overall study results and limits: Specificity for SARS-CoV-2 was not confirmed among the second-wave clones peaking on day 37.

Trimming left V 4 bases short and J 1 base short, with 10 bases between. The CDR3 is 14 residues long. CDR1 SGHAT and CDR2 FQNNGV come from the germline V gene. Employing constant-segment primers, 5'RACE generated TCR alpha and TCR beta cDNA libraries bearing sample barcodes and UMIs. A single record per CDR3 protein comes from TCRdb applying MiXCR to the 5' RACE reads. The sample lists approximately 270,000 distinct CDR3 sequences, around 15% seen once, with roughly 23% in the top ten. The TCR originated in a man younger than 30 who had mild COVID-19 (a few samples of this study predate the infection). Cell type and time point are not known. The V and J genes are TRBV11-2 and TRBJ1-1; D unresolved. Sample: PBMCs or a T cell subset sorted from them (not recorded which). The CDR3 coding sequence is TGTGCCAGCAGCTCCGGTGCAGGGAACACTGAAGCTTTCTTT. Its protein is CASSSGAGNTEAFF.